Shown below are 22 T cell receptor beta chains from a single sample sequenced in a study of Graves' ophthalmopathy and Graves' hyperthyroidism. Amplifying from RNA transcripts, the study obtained TCR beta CDR3 regions. A first-round RT-PCR used HTBI primers, followed by a second-round multiplex PCR. TCRdb reprocessed the multiplex PCR reads with MiXCR, giving one entry per CDR3 protein. Counted here are around 670,000 distinct CDR3 sequences, roughly 40% occurring once; the ten biggest clones make up 44%. Sequences were obtained from peripheral blood. These receptors all come from an adult man with Graves' ophthalmopathy.

For this clonotype: One base away lies a much larger clone, so this may be a sequencing read error. The rearrangement links TRBV2 to TRBJ2-7; no firm D call. Germline-derived CDR1 and CDR2 are SNHLY and FYNNEI. The CDR3 length is 16 residues. V was clipped by 6 bases and J by 2 bases, with 20 bases between them. The CDR3 here is CASSRDTYGTTYEQYF. The CDR3 nucleotides read TGTGCCAGCAGCAGAGATACTTACGGTACCACCTACGAGCAGTACTTC. Combining the CDR3 with reference TRBV2 and TRBJ2-7 gives the whole variable domain EPEVTQTPSHQVTQMGQEVILRCVPISNHLYFYWYRQILGQKVEFLVSFYNNEISEKSEIFDDQFSVERPDGSNFTLKIRSTKLEDSAMYFCASSRDTYGTTYEQYFGPGTRLTVT.

The genes are TRBV20-1 and TRBJ2-5; TRBD2 matches at 7 bases. CDR1 DFQATT and CDR2 SNEGSKA come from the germline V gene (reference sequence). V gave up 5 bases and J gave up 5 bases; unmatched junction bases: 14. The CDR3 has 15 amino acids. The DNA of the CDR3 is TGCAGTGCTGAATCCGCCTCGGGGGGAGGGGAGACCCAGTACTTC. This gives the protein CSAESASGGGETQYF.

This clonotype occurred a few times. The chain carries TRBV12-3 or TRBV12-4 and TRBJ2-7; a weak D match, TRBD2 (6 bases). CDR3 length: 13 residues. The V gene lost 7 bases and the J gene lost 3 bases, with 13 bases spanning the gap. The CDR3 here is CASIPGGGYEQYF. The CDR3 DNA sequence: TGTGCCAGCATCCCCGGGGGAGGCTACGAGCAGTACTTC.

This clonotype was counted a few times. The V gene is TRBV20-1, the J gene TRBJ2-5; D is perhaps TRBD1 (5 bases). Trimming removed 4 bases from V and 5 bases from J, with 11 bases in between. Germline V gives CDR1 DFQATT, CDR2 SNEGSKA (reference sequence). This CDR3 is 12 amino acids long. The CDR3 DNA reads as TGCAGTGCTACAGGGATCGGGGAGACCCAGTACTTC. It specifies CSATGIGETQYF.

The chain links TRBV15 to TRBJ1-6; no definite D call. CDR1 and CDR2 (germline): LNHNV, YYDKDF (reference sequence). The V end was cut by 3 bases, the J end by 2 bases, with 8 bases between. CDR3 length equals 15 residues. The CDR3 DNA is TGTGCCACCAGCAGCTTACGCCCCTATAATTCACCCCTCCACTTT. Protein sequence: CATSSLRPYNSPLHF.

This clonotype came up a few times. The chain joins TRBV7-9 to TRBJ2-7; no clear D. CDR1 is SEHNR and CDR2 is FQNEAQ in the germline V gene (reference sequence). V was pared by 5 bases and J by 2 bases, with 13 bases between. This CDR3 region has 14 residues. The CDR3 is CASSNWVRAYEQYF. Here the CDR3 DNA reads TGTGCCAGCAGCAATTGGGTGAGAGCCTACGAGCAGTACTTC.

This clonotype occurred many times. The chain carries TRBV25-1 and TRBJ2-7; the D gene is possibly TRBD1 (6 bases). This CDR3 region has 15 residues. Trimming stripped 8 bases from V and 6 bases from J, with 23 bases between. Germline-derived CDR1 and CDR2 are MGHDK and SYGVNS. CDR3 sequence: CASASRETGGFEQYF. Written as DNA, the CDR3 is TGTGCCAGCGCTTCCCGAGAGACAGGCGGTTTCGAGCAGTACTTC.

The V and J genes are TRBV14 and TRBJ1-1; a possible D gene is TRBD1 (6 bases). Looked up from germline, CDR1 is SGHDN and CDR2 is FVKESK. Trimming stripped 3 bases from V and 6 bases from J, with 20 bases between. This CDR3 has 16 amino acids. The CDR3 region has the DNA TGTGCCAGCAGCCAGAAGGCCCACACAGGGAGTGCTGAAGCTTTCTTT. Its protein product is CASSQKAHTGSAEAFF.

The table lists this clonotype with many counts. This rearrangement joins TRBV7-2 to TRBJ1-6; D is undetermined. V shed 1 base and J shed 10 bases, with 11 bases lying between them. There are 14 residues in the CDR3. Germline CDR1 and CDR2: SGHTA and FQGNSA. The CDR3 loop reads CASSLGGRPSPLHF. The DNA of the CDR3 is TGTGCCAGCAGCTTAGGAGGAAGGCCGTCACCCCTCCACTTT.

The V call is TRBV2, the J call TRBJ2-7, with 8 positions matching TRBD2. Germline lookup yields CDR1 SNHLY and CDR2 FYNNEI. Trimming cost V 8 bases and J 1 base; bases outside gene matches: 13. There are 16 residues in the CDR3. This CDR3 reads CASSPAVGGGSYEQYF. In nucleotides, the CDR3 is TGTGCCAGCTCACCAGCCGTGGGCGGGGGGTCCTACGAGCAGTACTTC. Complete variable domain (other parts from reference TRBV2 and TRBJ2-7): EPEVTQTPSHQVTQMGQEVILRCVPISNHLYFYWYRQILGQKVEFLVSFYNNEISEKSEIFDDQFSVERPDGSNFTLKIRSTKLEDSAMYFCASSPAVGGGSYEQYFGPGTRLTVT.

Ten or more counts support this clonotype. J is TRBJ2-7 and V is TRBV20-1, with 8 bases lining up with TRBD1. This CDR3 region has 14 residues. Looked up from germline, CDR1 is DFQATT and CDR2 is SNEGSKA (reference sequence). J gave up 4 bases and V 3 bases, and 8 bases lay outside the gene matches. The CDR3 reads CSASLGQGVYEQYF. For the CDR3, the DNA is TGCAGTGCTAGCCTCGGACAGGGAGTGTACGAGCAGTACTTC.

J is TRBJ1-3 and V is TRBV2; D gene ambiguous. The CDR3 has 15 residues. Germline-derived CDR1 and CDR2 are SNHLY and FYNNEI. Trimming removed 1 base from V and 8 bases from J, with 15 bases in between. The CDR3 DNA reads as TGTGCCAGCAGTGAAGGCAGGACTTATGGCTACACCATATATTTT. This codes for CASSEGRTYGYTIYF. The full variable domain, its missing parts supplied by reference TRBV2 and TRBJ1-3, is EPEVTQTPSHQVTQMGQEVILRCVPISNHLYFYWYRQILGQKVEFLVSFYNNEISEKSEIFDDQFSVERPDGSNFTLKIRSTKLEDSAMYFCASSEGRTYGYTIYFGEGSWLTVV.

This clonotype was picked up many times. The CDR3 is CASTSGGTEAFF. DNA of the CDR3: TGTGCCAGCACCTCAGGGGGCACTGAAGCTTTCTTT. The V call is TRBV7-9, the J call TRBJ1-1; 7 bases agree with TRBD1. The CDR3 runs 12 residues. V lost 7 bases to trimming and J lost 4 bases; unmatched junction nucleotides: 3. Germline loops: CDR1 SEHNR, CDR2 FQNEAQ (reference sequence).

The sample holds many counts of this clonotype. CDR3 in amino acids: CASSLDPSQPQHF. CDR3 nucleotides: TGTGCCAGCAGCTTAGATCCCTCTCAGCCCCAGCATTTT. This chain connects TRBV7-8 to TRBJ1-5; D gene unclear. The CDR3 covers 13 residues. Germline V gives CDR1 SGHVS, CDR2 FQNEAQ. V lost 1 base and J lost 6, with 7 bases in between.

This clonotype has a count of ten or more. This rearrangement joins TRBV29-1 to TRBJ1-3; D gene uncertain. Trimming took 7 bases from V and 4 from J, leaving 8 bases between them. The germline CDR1 and CDR2 sequences are SQVTM and ANQGSEA. The CDR3 has 11 amino acids. This chain's CDR3 is CSADMGNTIYF. For the CDR3, the DNA is TGCAGCGCAGATATGGGAAACACCATATATTTT.

With regard to this clonotype: A much larger clone sits a single nucleotide away, making a read error possible. This sequence joins TRBV14 and TRBJ2-2; tentatively, D is TRBD2 (6 bases). The length of the CDR3 is 12 residues. Looked up from germline, CDR1 is SGHDN and CDR2 is FVKESK. CDR3 nucleotides: TGTGCCAGCAGCCCCGGGGCCGGGGGGCTGTTTTTT. It codes for CASSPGAGGLFF.

On this clonotype: Being one base from a much bigger clone, this may be a read error. J is TRBJ1-1 and V is TRBV7-9; a weak D match, TRBD1 (5 bases). This CDR3 contains 13 residues. Germline lookup yields CDR1 SEHNR and CDR2 FQNEAQ (reference sequence). The CDR3 region is CAGSLGVDTEAFF. The CDR3 region has the DNA TGTGCCGGCAGCTTGGGGGTGGACACTGAAGCTTTCTTT.

This clonotype turned up a few times. The chain has TRBV5-6 and TRBJ1-1; TRBD1 is a possible D gene (5 bases). CDR3 size: 15 residues. Trimming took off 5 bases at V and 5 bases at J, with 19 bases between the two ends. Germline CDR1 SGHDT, CDR2 YYEEEE. CDR3: CASRLGPRPGTEAFF. Written as DNA, the CDR3 is TGTGCCAGCAGACTGGGACCGCGGCCGGGGACTGAAGCTTTCTTT. Complete variable domain (other parts from reference TRBV5-6 and TRBJ1-1): DAGVTQSPTHLIKTRGQQVTLRCSPKSGHDTVSWYQQALGQGPQFIFQYYEEEERQRGNFPDRFSGHQFPNYSSELNVNALLLGDSALYLCASRLGPRPGTEAFFGQGTRLTVV.

The rearrangement joins TRBV10-3 to TRBJ1-2, with 9 bases that match TRBD1. The germline CDR1 and CDR2 sequences are ENHRY and SYGVKD. Trimming removed 11 bases from V and 8 bases from J; junction bases left unmatched: 12. CDR3 size: 13 residues. Written as DNA, the CDR3 is TGTGCCGTACACCGGGACAGGGAGGGAGGCTACACCTTC. Protein product: CAVHRDREGGYTF.

The chain has TRBV7-2 and TRBJ1-6, with TRBD1 identical over 7 bases. Looked up from germline, CDR1 is SGHTA and CDR2 is FQGNSA. This CDR3 region has 13 residues. Trimming took 5 bases from V and 10 from J; bases not matched to a gene: 5. As DNA, the CDR3 is TGTGCCAGCAGCCGGACAGGAAGATCACCCCTCCACTTT. It is translated as CASSRTGRSPLHF.

The table lists this clonotype with many counts. V is TRBV2 and J is TRBJ1-6, with D perhaps TRBD1 (6 bases). This CDR3 has 13 amino acids. With 10 bases removed from V and 5 bases from J, the gap between germline ends came to 12 bases. Germline lookup yields CDR1 SNHLY and CDR2 FYNNEI. DNA of the CDR3: TGTGCCATTTCCCGGGACAATAATTCACCCCTCCACTTT. This codes for CAISRDNNSPLHF.

In this sample, this clonotype turned up a few times. V is TRBV7-2 and J is TRBJ1-5; the match to TRBD1 covers 10 bases. The CDR3 sequence is 15 residues long. V shed 6 bases and J 4 bases; nucleotides not matched to a gene: 6. Germline CDR1 and CDR2: SGHTA and FQGNSA. CDR3 nucleotide sequence: TGTGCCAGCAGTTGGTTGGACAGGGGGAATCAGCCCCAGCATTTT. Amino acids: CASSWLDRGNQPQHF.